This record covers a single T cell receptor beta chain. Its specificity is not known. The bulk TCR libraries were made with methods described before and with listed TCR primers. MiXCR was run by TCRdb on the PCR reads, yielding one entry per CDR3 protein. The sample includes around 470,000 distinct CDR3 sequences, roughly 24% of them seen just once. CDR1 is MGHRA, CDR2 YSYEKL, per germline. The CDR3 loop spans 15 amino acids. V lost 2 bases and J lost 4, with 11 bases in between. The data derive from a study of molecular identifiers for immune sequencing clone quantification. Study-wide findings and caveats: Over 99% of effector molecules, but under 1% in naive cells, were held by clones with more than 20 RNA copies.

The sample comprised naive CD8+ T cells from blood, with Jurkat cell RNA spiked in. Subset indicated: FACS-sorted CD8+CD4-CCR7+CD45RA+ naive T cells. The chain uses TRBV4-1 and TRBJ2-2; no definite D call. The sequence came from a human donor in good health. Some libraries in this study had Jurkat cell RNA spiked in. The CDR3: CASSQRQIFTGELFF. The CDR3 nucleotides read TGCGCCAGCAGCCAAAGGCAGATTTTCACCGGGGAGCTGTTTTTT.